The sequence of this T cell receptor beta chain was determined in a study of regulatory T cells in long-lasting Graves disease. As for the study in general: Graves' cases, newly diagnosed, had used antithyroid drugs under 3 months. Study-level findings and limits: Peripheral blood, not thyroid tissue, was the sole material studied. In persistent patients, shared public clonotypes (roughly 2,800) outnumbered those in new patients (approximately 880).

The TCR beta library used iRepertoire HTBI primers with Arm-PCR amplification of CDR3. TCRdb redid the calling of the multiplex PCR reads with MiXCR, one entry per CDR3 protein. The sample includes about 470,000 distinct CDR3 sequences, roughly 15% seen only once; the top ten take about 12%. The CDR3 covers 15 residues. The germline V and J ends were trimmed by 6 bases and 4 bases, with 20 bases remaining between them. Germline V gene lookup returns CDR1 DFQATT and CDR2 SNEGSKA (reference sequence). Noted time point: newly diagnosed GD, antithyroid drugs for less than 3 months. From PBMCs, RNA was extracted and then used to make the TCR library. This clonotype was seen ten or more times. Its specificity is unknown. This sample also belongs to another study, concerning T cells in Graves' hyperthyroidism and ophthalmopathy. That study adds: Ophthalmopathy and stable hyperthyroidism were separated by a 13 V-J model.

The sequencing used peripheral blood mononuclear cells (PBMCs), collected at new diagnosis, from a patient treated with antithyroid drugs. This TCR was recovered from a middle-aged man with Graves disease. The chain carries TRBV20-1 and TRBJ2-3, with D perhaps matching TRBD2 (6 bases). The CDR3 is CSARLEGRGADTQYF. The CDR3 coding sequence is TGCAGTGCCAGATTGGAGGGCCGGGGAGCAGATACGCAGTATTTT.